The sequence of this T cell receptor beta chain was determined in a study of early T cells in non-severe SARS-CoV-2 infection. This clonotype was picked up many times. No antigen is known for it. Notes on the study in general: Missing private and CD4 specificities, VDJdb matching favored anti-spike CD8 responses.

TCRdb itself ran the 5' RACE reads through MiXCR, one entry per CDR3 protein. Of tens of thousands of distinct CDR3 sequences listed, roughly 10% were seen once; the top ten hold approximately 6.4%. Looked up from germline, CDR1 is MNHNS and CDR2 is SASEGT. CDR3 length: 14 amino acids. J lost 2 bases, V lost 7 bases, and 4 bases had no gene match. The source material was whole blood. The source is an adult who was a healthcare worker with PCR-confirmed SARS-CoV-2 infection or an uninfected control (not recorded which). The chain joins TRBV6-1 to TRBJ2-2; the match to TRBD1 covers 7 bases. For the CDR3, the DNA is TGTGCCAGCACCGGGACAGCCAACACCGGGGAGCTGTTTTTT. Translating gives CASTGTANTGELFF.